This T cell receptor (beta chain) was sequenced during a study of T cell responses to AZD1222 COVID-19 vaccine. Some clones are missing from TCRdb's copy, which holds only in-frame ones; the method was immunoSEQ multiplex PCR. The repertoire consists of around 170,000 clones, with roughly 90% occurring once and the leading ten covering around 4%. Germline V lookup: CDR1 MNHEY, CDR2 SMNVEV (reference sequence). With 0 bases removed from V and 10 bases from J, the gap between germline ends came to 7 bases. The CDR3 totals 13 residues. Sequencing used peripheral blood, obtained on day 0 of AZD1222 vaccination. The chain has TRBV27 and TRBJ1-6, with unresolved D. The origin of this receptor is an adult in good health. CDR3 DNA sequence: TGTGCCAGCAGTTTATCGGATGAGTCACCCCTCCACTTT. It translates to CASSLSDESPLHF.